This T cell receptor beta chain was obtained from a study of cytomegalovirus exposure and HLA in healthy donors. Study-level background: The 130 or so validation repertoires used a platform that matched the one used for the 550 to 800 first-cohort repertoires, as a later analysis reported.

This clone came up once. Its antigen remains unidentified. The germline CDR1 and CDR2 sequences are MNHNY and SVGAGI (reference sequence). Deletions cut 0 bases from V and 6 bases from J, with 17 bases between. CDR3 length: 16 residues. TCRdb's table, derived via immunoSEQ multiplex PCR, lists solely in-frame clones and lacks some. The data contain some 130,000 clones, 82% of them seen just once; the ten biggest clones take up less than 35%. Study findings and constraints: A subsequent analysis found that TCR clusters from the first cohort also tended to co-occur in the 120 or so validation repertoires, with approximately 94% of cluster scores above 0.

The sequenced material came from PBMCs. This sequence was found in a man aged 30 to 39 in good health and CMV-seropositive. This chain uses TRBV6-6 with TRBJ1-1, with D possibly TRBD1 on 5 matching bases. CDR3 DNA: TGTGCCAGCAGTTACTCGATCGGAGGGGTAAGGGCTGAAGCTTTCTTT. It yields the protein CASSYSIGGVRAEAFF.